This T cell receptor beta chain originates from a study of PD-1 blockade in classical Hodgkin lymphoma. At the level of the study: Patients in the cohort were put on intravenous nivolumab, 3 mg/kg every 2 weeks. Whole-study results and caveats: There remain no defined causes for the repertoire differences, which possibly reflect disease activity or prior therapy. Nivolumab initiated under 1 year post-ASCT led to patient exclusion.

About this clone itself: The antigen remains undetermined.

V shed 1 base, J shed 4 bases, and the junction held 8 bases outside the gene matches. This CDR3 contains 16 residues. Germline assignment: CDR1 GTSNPN and CDR2 SVGIG (reference sequence). All patients relapsed after autologous stem cell transplantation, and brentuximab vedotin exposure varied. Only in-frame clones appear in the TCRdb table, and some are missing; sequencing was by immunoSEQ multiplex PCR. This table holds about 40,000 clones, around 80% found once. This TCR was sampled from a human donor with classical Hodgkin lymphoma. This sequence joins TRBV30 and TRBJ2-3; TRBD2 matches 10 bases. The input for sequencing was peripheral blood mononuclear cells (PBMCs), taken at baseline. CDR3 nucleotides: TGTGCCTGGAGTGGGGCTAGCGGGGGCGGGGCAGATACGCAGTATTTT. Its translation: CAWSGASGGGADTQYF.